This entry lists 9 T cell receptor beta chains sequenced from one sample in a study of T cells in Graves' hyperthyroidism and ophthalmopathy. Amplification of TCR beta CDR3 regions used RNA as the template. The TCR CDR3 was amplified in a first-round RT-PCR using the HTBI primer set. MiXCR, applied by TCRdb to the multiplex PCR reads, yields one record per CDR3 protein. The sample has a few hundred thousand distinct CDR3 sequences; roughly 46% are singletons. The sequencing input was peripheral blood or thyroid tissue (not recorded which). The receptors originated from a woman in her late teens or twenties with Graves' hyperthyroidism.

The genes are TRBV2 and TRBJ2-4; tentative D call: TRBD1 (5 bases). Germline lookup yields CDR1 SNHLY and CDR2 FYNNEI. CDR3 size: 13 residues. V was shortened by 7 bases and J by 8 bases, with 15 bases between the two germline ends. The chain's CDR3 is CASTDSLPDIQYF. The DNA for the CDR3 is TGTGCCAGCACTGACAGCCTACCGGACATTCAGTACTTC.

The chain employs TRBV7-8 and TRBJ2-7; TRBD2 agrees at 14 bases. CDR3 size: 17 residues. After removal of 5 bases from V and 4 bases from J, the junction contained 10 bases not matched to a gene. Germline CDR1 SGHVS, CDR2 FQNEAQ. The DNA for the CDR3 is TGTGCCAGCAGCATCAGACTAGCGGGAGGGCCGGGTTACGAGCAGTACTTC. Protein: CASSIRLAGGPGYEQYF.

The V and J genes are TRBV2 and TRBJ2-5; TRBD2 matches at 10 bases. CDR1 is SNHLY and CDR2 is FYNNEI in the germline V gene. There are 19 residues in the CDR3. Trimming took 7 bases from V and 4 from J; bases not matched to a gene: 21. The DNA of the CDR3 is TGTGCCAGCACCACTTTTCAGGGAGTAGCGGGAGGAGATCGAGAGACCCAGTACTTC. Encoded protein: CASTTFQGVAGGDRETQYF.

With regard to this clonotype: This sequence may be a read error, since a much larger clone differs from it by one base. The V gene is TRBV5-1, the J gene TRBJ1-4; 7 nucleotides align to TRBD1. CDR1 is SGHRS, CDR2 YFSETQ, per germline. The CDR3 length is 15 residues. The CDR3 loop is CASSSGTDPNGKLFF. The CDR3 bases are TGCGCCAGCAGCTCCGGGACAGATCCTAATGGAAAACTGTTTTTT.

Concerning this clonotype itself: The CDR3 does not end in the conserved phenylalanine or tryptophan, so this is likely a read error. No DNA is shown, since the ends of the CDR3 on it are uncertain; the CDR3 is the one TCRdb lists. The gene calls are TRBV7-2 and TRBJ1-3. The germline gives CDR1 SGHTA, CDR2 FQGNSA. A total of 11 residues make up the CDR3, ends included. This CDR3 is CASSPDRLFST.

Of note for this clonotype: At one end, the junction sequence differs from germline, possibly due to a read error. CDR3 amino acids: CASGTSGSTDAQYF. For the CDR3, the DNA is TGTGCCAGCGGGACTAGCGGCAGCACAGATGCGCAGTATTTT. The chain is built from TRBV7-9 and TRBJ2-3, with 11 bases that match TRBD2. The CDR3 loop spans 14 amino acids. CDR1 and CDR2 from the germline V gene are SEHNR and FQNEAQ (reference sequence). Full variable domain (outside the CDR3, taken from reference TRBV7-9 and TRBJ2-3): DTGVSQNPRHKITKRGQNVTFRCDPISEHNRLYWYRQTLGQGPEFLTYFQNEAQLEKSRLLSDRFSAERPKGSFSTLEIQRTEQGDSAMYLCASGTSGSTDAQYFGPGTRLTVL.

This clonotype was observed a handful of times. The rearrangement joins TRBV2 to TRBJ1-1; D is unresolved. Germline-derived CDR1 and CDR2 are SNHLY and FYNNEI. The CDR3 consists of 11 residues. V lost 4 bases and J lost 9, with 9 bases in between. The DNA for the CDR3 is TGTGCCAGCAGTGTTCTGGGGAAAGCTTTCTTT. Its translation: CASSVLGKAFF. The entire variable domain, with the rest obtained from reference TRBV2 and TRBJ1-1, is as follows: EPEVTQTPSHQVTQMGQEVILRCVPISNHLYFYWYRQILGQKVEFLVSFYNNEISEKSEIFDDQFSVERPDGSNFTLKIRSTKLEDSAMYFCASSVLGKAFFGQGTRLTVV.

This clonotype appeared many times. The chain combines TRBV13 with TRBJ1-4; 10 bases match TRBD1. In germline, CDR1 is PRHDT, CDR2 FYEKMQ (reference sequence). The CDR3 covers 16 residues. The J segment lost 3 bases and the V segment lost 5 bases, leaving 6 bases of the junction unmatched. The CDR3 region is CASSKDRGQANEKLFF. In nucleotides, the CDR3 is TGTGCCAGCAGCAAAGACAGGGGGCAGGCTAATGAAAAACTGTTTTTT. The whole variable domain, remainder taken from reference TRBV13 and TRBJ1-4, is AAGVIQSPRHLIKEKRETATLKCYPIPRHDTVYWYQQGPGQDPQFLISFYEKMQSDKGSIPDRFSAQQFSDYHSELNMSSLELGDSALYFCASSKDRGQANEKLFFGSGTQLSVL.

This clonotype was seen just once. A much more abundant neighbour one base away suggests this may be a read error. CDR3 sequence: CSARKTGENGCTF. DNA for the CDR3: TGCAGTGCGCGTAAGACAGGGGAGAATGGCTGCACCTTC. This chain connects TRBV20-1 to TRBJ1-2, with 8 bases fitting TRBD1. This CDR3 region has 13 residues. Per the germline V gene, CDR1 is DFQATT and CDR2 is SNEGSKA (reference sequence).